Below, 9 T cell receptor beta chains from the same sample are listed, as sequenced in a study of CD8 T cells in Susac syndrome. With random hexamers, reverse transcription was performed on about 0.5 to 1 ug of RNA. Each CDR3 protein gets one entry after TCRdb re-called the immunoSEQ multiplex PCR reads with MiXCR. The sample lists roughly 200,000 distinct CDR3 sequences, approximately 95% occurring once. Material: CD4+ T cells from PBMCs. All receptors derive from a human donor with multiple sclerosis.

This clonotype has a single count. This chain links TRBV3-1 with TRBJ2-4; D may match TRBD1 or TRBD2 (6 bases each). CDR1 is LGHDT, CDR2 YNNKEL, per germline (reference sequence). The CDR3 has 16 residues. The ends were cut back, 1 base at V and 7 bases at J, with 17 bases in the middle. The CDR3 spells CASSQGSGAGNNIQYF. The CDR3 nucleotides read TGTGCCAGCAGCCAAGGATCGGGGGCTGGAAATAACATTCAGTACTTC. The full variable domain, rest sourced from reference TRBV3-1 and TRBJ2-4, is DTAVSQTPKYLVTQMGNDKSIKCEQNLGHDTMYWYKQDSKKFLKIMFSYNNKELIINETVPNRFSPKSPDKAHLNLHINSLELGDSAVYFCASSQGSGAGNNIQYFGAGTRLSVL.

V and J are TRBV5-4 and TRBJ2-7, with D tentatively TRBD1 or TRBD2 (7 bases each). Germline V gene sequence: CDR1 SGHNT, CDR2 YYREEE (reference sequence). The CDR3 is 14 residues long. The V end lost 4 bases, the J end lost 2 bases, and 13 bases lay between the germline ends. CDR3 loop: CASSLRGTAYEQYV. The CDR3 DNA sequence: TGTGCCAGCAGCCTGCGGGGGACAGCCTACGAGCAGTACGTC.

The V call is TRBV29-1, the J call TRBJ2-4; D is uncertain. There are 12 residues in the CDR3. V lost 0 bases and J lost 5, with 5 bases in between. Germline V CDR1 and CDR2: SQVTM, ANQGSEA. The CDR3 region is CSVEDGENIQYF. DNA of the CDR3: TGCAGCGTTGAAGACGGTGAAAACATTCAGTACTTC.

This CDR3 reads CASSSSNRVAPLHF. The CDR3, as DNA: TGTGCCAGCAGCTCCAGCAACAGGGTAGCACCCCTCCACTTT. The gene calls are TRBV13 and TRBJ1-6; a weak D match, TRBD1 (6 bases). The germline V and J ends were trimmed by 4 bases and 11 bases, with 15 bases remaining between them. This CDR3 spans 14 amino acids. Germline assignment: CDR1 PRHDT and CDR2 FYEKMQ (reference sequence).

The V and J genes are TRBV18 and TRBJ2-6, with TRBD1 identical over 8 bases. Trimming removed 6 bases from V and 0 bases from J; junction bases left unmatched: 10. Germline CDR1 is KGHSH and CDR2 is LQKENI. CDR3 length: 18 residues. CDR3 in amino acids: CASSQRQGPSSGANVLTF. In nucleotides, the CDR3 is TGTGCCAGCTCTCAGAGACAGGGGCCGAGCTCTGGGGCCAACGTCCTGACTTTC.

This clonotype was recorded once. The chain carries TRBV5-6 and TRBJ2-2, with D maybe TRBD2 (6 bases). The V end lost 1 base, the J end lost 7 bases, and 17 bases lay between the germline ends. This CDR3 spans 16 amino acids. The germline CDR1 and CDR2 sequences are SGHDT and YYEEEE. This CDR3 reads CASSLLLGDLNGELFF. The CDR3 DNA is TGTGCCAGCAGCTTGTTATTAGGGGACTTGAACGGGGAGCTGTTTTTT.

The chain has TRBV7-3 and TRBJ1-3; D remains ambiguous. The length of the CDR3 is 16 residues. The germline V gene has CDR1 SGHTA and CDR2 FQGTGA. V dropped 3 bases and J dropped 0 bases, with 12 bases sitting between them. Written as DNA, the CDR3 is TGTGCCAGCAGCTTGATGAGTGGAAACTCTGGAAACACCATATATTTT. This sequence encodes CASSLMSGNSGNTIYF.

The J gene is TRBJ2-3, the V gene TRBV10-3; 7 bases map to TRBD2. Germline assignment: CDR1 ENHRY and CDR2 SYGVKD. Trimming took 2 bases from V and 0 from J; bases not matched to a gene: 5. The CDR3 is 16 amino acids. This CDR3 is CAISEASGASTDTQYF. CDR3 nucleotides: TGTGCCATCAGTGAGGCCAGCGGGGCTAGCACAGATACGCAGTATTTT.

The DNA for the CDR3 is TGTGCCAGCAGCTTAGATACGCATGAGCAGTTCTTC. This translates into CASSLDTHEQFF. This sequence joins TRBV11-2 and TRBJ2-1; no definite D call. Trimming stripped 0 bases from V and 8 bases from J, with 5 bases between. This CDR3 has 12 residues. Germline CDR1 is SGHAT and CDR2 is FQNNGV.